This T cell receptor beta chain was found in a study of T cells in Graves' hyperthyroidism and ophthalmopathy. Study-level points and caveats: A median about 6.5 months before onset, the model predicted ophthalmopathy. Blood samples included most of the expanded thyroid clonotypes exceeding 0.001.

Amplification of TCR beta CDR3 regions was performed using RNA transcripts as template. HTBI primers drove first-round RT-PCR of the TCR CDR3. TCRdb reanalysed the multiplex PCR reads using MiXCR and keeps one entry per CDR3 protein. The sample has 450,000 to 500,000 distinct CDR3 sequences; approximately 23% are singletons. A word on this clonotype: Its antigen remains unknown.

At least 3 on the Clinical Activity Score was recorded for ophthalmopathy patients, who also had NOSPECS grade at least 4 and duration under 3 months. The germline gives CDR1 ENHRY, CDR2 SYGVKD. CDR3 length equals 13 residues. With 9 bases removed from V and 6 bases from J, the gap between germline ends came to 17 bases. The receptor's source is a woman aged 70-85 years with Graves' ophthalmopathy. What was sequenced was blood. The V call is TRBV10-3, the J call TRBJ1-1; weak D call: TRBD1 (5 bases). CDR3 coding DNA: TGTGCCATAAGTCTGGTTCAGGGCGCTGAAGCTTTCTTT. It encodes CAISLVQGAEAFF.